The clone carrying this T cell receptor (beta chain) was picked up one time. The antigen is undetermined. The assay was immunoSEQ multiplex PCR, and TCRdb's table has in-frame clones only and misses some. This sample has over 50,000 clones, with 70% to 90% found just once. These data belong to a study of Tregs in tolerant kidney transplant recipients. Study observations and caveats: In tolerant patients, donor-specific Tregs outgrew total Tregs, suggesting antigen-driven expansion. Changing PCR primers prevented nucleotide comparison between some patients' samples.

The V end was cut by 0 bases, the J end by 7 bases, with 17 bases between. This CDR3 region has 16 residues. CDR1 and CDR2 from the germline V gene are SGHRS and YFSETQ. Thawed PBMCs were FACS-sorted into unstimulated CD4+CD25+CD127- regulatory T cells, CD4+CD25- non-regulatory cells, CD4 and CD8 cells. Sequencing used Tregs from blood, obtained before the transplant. The chain uses TRBV5-1 and TRBJ2-1; perhaps TRBD2 as D (6 bases). This receptor was taken from a human donor who received a combined kidney and bone marrow transplant. CDR3 loop: CASSLGFGGITNEQFF. The CDR3 bases are TGCGCCAGCAGCTTGGGTTTCGGGGGAATTACGAATGAGCAGTTCTTC.